The 26 T cell receptor beta chains below all came from one sample that was sequenced in a study of cytomegalovirus exposure and HLA in healthy donors (dated by TCRdb to between 2016 and 2019). The library was generated by the immunoSEQ multiplex PCR assay. For the multiplex PCR, a mixture combining 60 forward primers for TCR Vbeta segments and 13 reverse primers for TCR Jbeta segments was used. TCRdb retrieved this table from immuneACCESS and kept in-frame rearrangements only. Not all clones are present; in checked studies, unresolved V genes account for under half, and no reason is known for the remainder. Recorded for this sample are about 130,000 clones; approximately 83% of them occurred a single time. The ten largest clonotypes hold over 3% of the sample. Sequenced sample: PBMCs. These receptors were obtained from a man in his forties in good health and CMV-seronegative.

The chain combines TRBV19 with TRBJ2-7, with a weak D call TRBD1 (6 bases). The germline V gene has CDR1 LNHDA and CDR2 SQIVND (reference sequence). CDR3 length equals 16 residues. Trimming pared 5 bases from V and 2 bases from J, leaving 19 bases between. The CDR3 sequence: CASSAPSGDRAYEQYF. CDR3 nucleotide sequence: TGTGCCAGTAGTGCCCCCTCAGGGGACCGGGCCTACGAGCAGTACTTC. Complete variable domain (other parts from reference TRBV19 and TRBJ2-7): DGGITQSPKYLFRKEGQNVTLSCEQNLNHDAMYWYRQDPGQGLRLIYYSQIVNDFQKGDIAEGYSVSREKKESFPLTVTSAQKNPTAFYLCASSAPSGDRAYEQYFGPGTRLTVT.

The chain uses TRBV6-7 and TRBJ1-4; 7 bases match TRBD1. TRBV6-7 belongs to the ORF category, with a function that is uncertain. After removal of 5 bases from V and 8 bases from J, the junction contained 14 bases not matched to a gene. This CDR3 spans 16 amino acids. The CDR3 spells CASSLGTASTWEKLFF. CDR3 in DNA: TGTGCCAGCAGTCTAGGGACAGCTTCGACGTGGGAAAAACTGTTTTTT.

This chain links TRBV19 with TRBJ2-5; 11 bases agree with TRBD1. Germline trimming cut 5 bases from V and 5 bases from J; bases unmatched to any gene: 7. Per the germline V gene, CDR1 is LNHDA and CDR2 is SQIVND (reference sequence). The CDR3 runs 15 residues. CDR3 in DNA: TGTGCCAGTAGTCCCGGACAGGGGGCGGATGAGACCCAGTACTTC. It codes for CASSPGQGADETQYF.

This clone was observed a single time. V gene TRBV28 combines with J gene TRBJ1-1; possible D gene TRBD1, 6 bases. CDR1 MDHEN and CDR2 SYDVKM come from the germline V gene. Trimming took 8 bases from V and 1 from J, leaving 11 bases between them. The CDR3 length is 13 residues. CDR3 region: CASWLTGNTEAFF. The CDR3, as DNA: TGTGCCAGCTGGCTGACAGGGAACACTGAAGCTTTCTTT.

The V gene is TRBV6-5, the J gene TRBJ2-3; 8 bases map to TRBD2. The CDR3 is made up of 16 amino acids. CDR1 and CDR2 from the germline V gene are MNHEY and SVGAGI. Trimming removed 3 bases from V and 6 bases from J; junction bases left unmatched: 11. CDR3 nucleotides: TGTGCCAGCAGTTATCCTAGCGGGCATGGGCGGGATACGCAGTATTTT. It encodes CASSYPSGHGRDTQYF.

The J gene is TRBJ1-3, the V gene TRBV30; 9 nucleotides align to TRBD1. The CDR3 totals 16 residues. Per germline, CDR1 GTSNPN and CDR2 SVGIG (reference sequence). The J segment lost 2 bases and the V segment lost 7 bases, leaving 12 bases of the junction unmatched. The CDR3 coding sequence is TGTGCCTCGGACAGGGGAGATCATAGGACTGGAAACACCATATATTTT. Protein sequence: CASDRGDHRTGNTIYF.

The J gene is TRBJ2-5, the V gene TRBV9, with D tentatively TRBD2 (5 bases). Germline CDR1 reads SGDLS; CDR2 reads YYNGEE. This CDR3 region has 14 residues. V lost 3 bases, J lost 4 bases, and 13 bases lay in between. The CDR3 DNA reads TGTGCCAGCAGCGGTCGACGGGCGGGAGAGACCCAGTACTTC. Its translation: CASSGRRAGETQYF.

As regards this clone: Distinct nucleotide sequences in the sample also encode this CDR3. The CDR3 spells CASSIDLGGTEAFF. CDR3 DNA sequence: TGTGCCAGTAGTATAGACCTGGGAGGCACTGAAGCTTTCTTT. The genes are TRBV19 and TRBJ1-1; D gene unclear. Germline assignment: CDR1 LNHDA and CDR2 SQIVND (reference sequence). CDR3 length equals 14 residues. V lost 0 bases to trimming and J lost 4 bases, with 9 bases between them.

The chain carries TRBV7-9 and TRBJ1-5; 7 bases align to TRBD1. This CDR3 is 15 amino acids long. The germline CDR1 and CDR2 sequences are SEHNR and FQNEAQ (reference sequence). V shed 3 bases and J 6 bases; nucleotides not matched to a gene: 8. CDR3 in amino acids: CASSFTGDPGQPQHF. CDR3 coding DNA: TGTGCCAGCAGCTTCACAGGGGACCCAGGTCAGCCCCAGCATTTT.

The chain joins TRBV7-9 to TRBJ2-3; D gene uncertain. The CDR3 extends over 12 amino acids. Germline CDR1 reads SEHNR; CDR2 reads FQNEAQ (reference sequence). The V and J ends lost 6 bases and 5 bases respectively, with 9 bases between them. The CDR3 protein is CASSSLGDTQYF. CDR3 sequence (DNA): TGTGCCAGCAGTTCCCTAGGAGATACGCAGTATTTT.

This clone was recorded a few times. The chain carries TRBV4-2 and TRBJ1-5; D remains unclear. The CDR3 spans 17 residues. V lost 0 bases, J lost 0 bases, and 12 bases lay in between. CDR1 and CDR2 (germline): LGHNA, YNFKEQ. The CDR3 spells CASSQEATDYSNQPQHF. The CDR3 nucleotides are TGTGCCAGCAGCCAAGAGGCAACAGACTATAGCAATCAGCCCCAGCATTTT.

The chain couples TRBV30 to TRBJ2-7; D is possibly TRBD1 (6 bases). The CDR3 totals 13 residues. V lost 3 bases, J lost 7 bases, and 16 bases lay in between. Germline CDR1 is GTSNPN and CDR2 is SVGIG (reference sequence). The CDR3 protein is CAWSSQGFGEQYF. The CDR3 nucleotides are TGTGCCTGGAGCAGTCAGGGGTTCGGGGAGCAGTACTTC. The complete variable domain, with remaining parts taken from reference TRBV30 and TRBJ2-7, reads SQTIHQWPATLVQPVGSPLSLECTVEGTSNPNLYWYRQAAGRGLQLLFYSVGIGQISSEVPQNLSASRPQDRQFILSSKKLLLSDSGFYLCAWSSQGFGEQYFGPGTRLTVT.

This clone was counted once. The rearrangement links TRBV6-5 to TRBJ2-7, with a tentative D call TRBD1 (5 bases). Trimming left V 4 bases short and J 5 bases short, with 15 bases between. This CDR3 contains 14 residues. CDR1 and CDR2 (germline): MNHEY, SVGAGI. The CDR3 sequence: CASSSPGRGNEQYF. Here the CDR3 DNA reads TGTGCCAGCAGTTCTCCAGGAAGGGGAAACGAGCAGTACTTC.

J is TRBJ1-5 and V is TRBV30; 7 nucleotides agree with TRBD1. The CDR3 has 13 amino acids. Germline V gene data show CDR1 as GTSNPN and CDR2 as SVGIG (reference sequence). Trimming took 1 base from V and 5 from J; bases not matched to a gene: 2. In nucleotides, the CDR3 is TGTGCCTGGAGTGGAGGGGGCGATCAGCCCCAGCATTTT. It yields the protein CAWSGGGDQPQHF.

This chain uses TRBV29-1 with TRBJ2-3; 9 bases map to TRBD1. The CDR3 loop spans 13 amino acids. The ends lost 4 bases at V and 1 base at J; junction bases unmatched: 0. CDR1 and CDR2 from the germline V gene are SQVTM and ANQGSEA. This CDR3 is CSVGQGGTDTQYF. The CDR3, as DNA: TGCAGCGTTGGACAGGGGGGCACAGATACGCAGTATTTT.

This chain uses TRBV12-5 with TRBJ2-5; 8 nucleotides align to TRBD2. The CDR3 contains 18 residues. With 2 bases clipped from V and 5 bases from J, the junction kept 16 bases outside the gene matches. CDR1 and CDR2 (germline): LGHNT, FRNRAP. CDR3: CASGLIITGTRGLETQYF. CDR3 DNA: TGTGCTAGTGGTTTGATCATTACTGGGACTAGGGGTTTGGAGACCCAGTACTTC.

This chain connects TRBV6-6 to TRBJ2-7; TRBD1 aligns across 7 bases. Germline CDR1 MNHNY, CDR2 SVGAGI (reference sequence). Germline trimming cut 6 bases from V and 2 bases from J; bases unmatched to any gene: 7. The CDR3 totals 14 residues. The CDR3 coding sequence is TGTGCCAGCAGACGTGACAGGGATCCCTACGAGCAGTACTTC. Translation gives CASRRDRDPYEQYF.

V gene TRBV10-1 combines with J gene TRBJ2-7; tentatively, D is TRBD2 (5 bases). This CDR3 has 11 residues. Per the germline V gene, CDR1 is WNHNN and CDR2 is SYGVQD (reference sequence). V lost 10 bases, J lost 4 bases, and 11 bases lay in between. The CDR3 DNA is TGCGCCACCAGACGAGGGTACGAGCAGTACTTC. Its translation is CATRRGYEQYF.

The CDR3 is CASSAPAVNGYTF. Written as DNA, the CDR3 is TGTGCCAGCAGCGCTCCTGCGGTGAATGGCTACACCTTC. The rearrangement uses TRBV9 and TRBJ1-2, with D hard to call. The CDR3 loop spans 13 amino acids. The germline V and J ends were trimmed by 3 bases and 6 bases, with 12 bases remaining between them. CDR1 is SGDLS and CDR2 is YYNGEE in the germline V gene. Supplemented by reference TRBV9 and TRBJ1-2, the full variable domain reads DSGVTQTPKHLITATGQRVTLRCSPRSGDLSVYWYQQSLDQGLQFLIQYYNGEERAKGNILERFSAQQFPDLHSELNLSSLELGDSALYFCASSAPAVNGYTFGSGTRLTVV.

This clone is a singleton in its sample. This sequence joins TRBV7-2 and TRBJ2-5, with TRBD2 identical over 8 bases. Germline assignment: CDR1 SGHTA and CDR2 FQGNSA. V shed 1 base and J 7 bases; nucleotides not matched to a gene: 8. The length of the CDR3 is 15 residues. This CDR3 reads CASSLELAALGTQYF. In DNA form, the CDR3 reads TGTGCCAGCAGCTTAGAACTAGCGGCCCTGGGGACCCAGTACTTC. Full variable domain (remainder filled in from reference TRBV7-2 and TRBJ2-5): GAGVSQSPSNKVTEKGKDVELRCDPISGHTALYWYRQSLGQGLEFLIYFQGNSAPDKSGLPSDRFSAERTGGSVSTLTIQRTQQEDSAVYLCASSLELAALGTQYFGPGTRLLVL.

This sequence joins TRBV7-9 and TRBJ2-2; possible D gene TRBD1, 6 bases. CDR1 and CDR2 from the germline V gene are SEHNR and FQNEAQ (reference sequence). Between the trimmed V and J ends, which lost 7 bases and 0 bases, there was a span of 15 bases. The CDR3 loop spans 16 amino acids. CDR3 coding DNA: TGTGCCAGCACCTTTCAGGGGACAACGAACACCGGGGAGCTGTTTTTT. Its protein is CASTFQGTTNTGELFF.

This clone was found a few times. The chain couples TRBV9 to TRBJ2-5, with 8 bases fitting TRBD2. V was clipped by 0 bases and J by 2 bases; unmatched bases: 9. From germline, CDR1 is SGDLS and CDR2 YYNGEE. The CDR3 runs 17 residues. The CDR3 region is CASSVDGGAGEQETQYF. CDR3 sequence (DNA): TGTGCCAGCAGCGTAGACGGGGGAGCGGGGGAACAAGAGACCCAGTACTTC.

V and J are TRBV6-5 and TRBJ1-5, with D perhaps TRBD1 (5 bases). Between the trimmed V and J ends, which lost 6 bases and 5 bases, there was a span of 17 bases. This CDR3 spans 15 amino acids. The V gene's germline CDR1 is MNHEY and CDR2 SVGAGI. CDR3 region: CASSSGRPGHQPQHF. In DNA, the CDR3 is TGTGCCAGCAGCTCAGGCAGGCCAGGGCATCAGCCCCAGCATTTT.

The chain has TRBV29-1 and TRBJ1-4; D is possibly TRBD1 (6 bases). CDR1 is SQVTM, CDR2 ANQGSEA, per germline. V was trimmed by 6 bases and J by 7 bases, leaving 15 bases between them. The CDR3 runs 13 residues. CDR3 DNA sequence: TGCAGCGTGGGGGCAGGGGCAGGTGAAAAACTGTTTTTT. This translates into CSVGAGAGEKLFF.

The chain couples TRBV2 to TRBJ1-1; D gene ambiguous. Germline V gives CDR1 SNHLY, CDR2 FYNNEI. V was trimmed by 11 bases and J by 3 bases, leaving 10 bases between them. The CDR3 is 11 amino acids. The chain's CDR3 is CAGGLHTEAFF. As DNA, the CDR3 is TGTGCCGGAGGTCTGCACACTGAAGCTTTCTTT. The whole variable domain, remainder taken from reference TRBV2 and TRBJ1-1, is EPEVTQTPSHQVTQMGQEVILRCVPISNHLYFYWYRQILGQKVEFLVSFYNNEISEKSEIFDDQFSVERPDGSNFTLKIRSTKLEDSAMYFCAGGLHTEAFFGQGTRLTVV.

The CDR3 sequence: CASSQQRQGGYEQYF. CDR3 coding DNA: TGCGCCAGCAGCCAACAAAGACAGGGGGGCTACGAGCAGTACTTC. This chain links TRBV4-3 with TRBJ2-7, with 9 bases fitting TRBD1. The CDR3 contains 15 residues. Germline CDR1 reads LGHNA; CDR2 reads YSLEER. V shed 2 bases and J 3 bases; nucleotides not matched to a gene: 5.